The clone carrying this T cell receptor (beta chain) was seen once. The antigen is unknown. This sample was taken from a study of T cell responses to AZD1222 COVID-19 vaccine. The assay was immunoSEQ multiplex PCR, and TCRdb's table has in-frame clones only and misses some. The sample consists of 110,000 to 150,000 clones, 75% to 90% of them appearing once. Study-wide points: Receipt of two AZD1222 doses was followed by a rise in Spike-specific TCR breadth and depth. Donors, mostly white British, included more females; clonal diversity was possibly underestimated. Close to half of spike-specific TCRs reportedly recognize unmutated variant regions. The study found vaccine-associated CD4 TCRs spanning spike, dominant at 160-218 and 743-854.

The CDR3 covers 12 residues. The germline gives CDR1 SNHLY, CDR2 FYNNEI. The V end was cut by 6 bases, the J end by 5 bases, with 7 bases between. Sequencing used peripheral blood, obtained on day 0 of AZD1222 vaccination. V gene TRBV2 combines with J gene TRBJ2-2; D remains unclear. The sequence derives from an adult in good health. CDR3 bases: TGTGCCAGCAGACTAATGACCGGGGAGCTGTTTTTT. It yields the protein CASRLMTGELFF.